This entry is about one TCR beta chain. The antigen it binds to is not known. No base quality information exists; no much larger clone differs at one position. PBMCs were isolated by Ficoll-Paque density gradient centrifugation. The data derive from a study of T-cell memory formation after mild COVID-19 (dated by TCRdb to about 2021). Turning to the overall study: Most TCR sequence clusters were specific to one of the two donors. In two donors, T-cell clones that expanded and contracted after mild COVID-19 were followed by sequencing TCRalpha and TCRbeta repertoires longitudinally. Two young, previously healthy adult volunteers made up the cohort, one male and one female. On the study overall, not on this receptor specifically: The study included only a couple of mild cases, and larger cohorts that include severe cases with pre-infection samples were judged to be necessary. The second-wave clones that peaked on day 37 were not confirmed to be SARS-CoV-2 specific. Contracting CD4+ clones were located mainly in the CM and EM memory subsets, whereas CD8+ clones were found to be enriched in EMRA. Some responding clones were found in pre-infection memory, which suggests that pre-existing cross-reactive memory T cells took part in the SARS-CoV-2 response. Balanced CD4/CD8 phenotypes were observed for clones contracting from day 15 to 85, whereas a bias towards CD4+ was observed for a second wave of clones expanding from day 15 to 37.

The cysteine opens and the phenylalanine closes a CDR3 of 12 amino acids. The entry retains the CDR3 DNA only, 36 bases that are in frame from base 1. V sheds 1 base and J sheds 4 bases, leaving 6 bases between their ends. CDR1 DFQATT and CDR2 SNEGSKA are derived from the germline V gene (reference sequence). The run used an Illumina NovaSeq 6000. TCRalpha and TCRbeta cDNA libraries were built by 5'RACE with constant-segment primers, adding sample barcodes and unique molecular identifiers. RNA was extracted from every sample with Trizol reagent. Libraries were amplified in two PCR steps, with a second sample barcode and Illumina TruSeq adapters added in the second step. Libraries were sequenced on an Illumina NovaSeq with 2 x 150 bp paired-end reads. In the source study's methods: With migec v1.2.7, reads were demultiplexed and then collapsed into UMI-guided consensus sequences. Using mixcr v2.1.11, UMI consensuses were aligned to TRA and TRB V and J templates and then assembled into clonotypes. A clonotype was counted as expanded or contracted only if both edgeR and NoisET called the change significant, with noise models trained on biological replicates. edgeR calls used a false discovery rate-adjusted p below 0.01 and a log2 fold-change threshold of 1. As an exploratory analysis of dynamics, PCA with hierarchical clustering was applied to max-normalized trajectories of the 1000 most abundant clonotypes. Separately sequenced CD4+ and CD8+ repertoires were used to assign a CD4 or CD8 phenotype to each responding clone. TCRdb trimmed the raw reads at Q25, called clones with MiXCR and kept productive beta chains. Rows with a matching CDR3 protein are joined into one entry that keeps the most common DNA and genes. The V and J calls, along with clone size, are taken from TCRdb and not from the paper's own processing. Within this sample are some 180,000 distinct CDR3 sequences, with approximately 17% of them counted one time only. The ten most abundant clones make up roughly 3.9% of the sample.

The sequence derives from a man younger than 30 who had mild COVID-19 (a few samples of this study predate the infection). The sample titles of this study are shuffled in the database, so cell type and time point are left out; the donor was told from shared clones. In this chain, TRBV20-1 is recombined with TRBJ2-3, and the D gene may be TRBD1, 5 bases matching. Sequenced: PBMCs or a T cell subset sorted from them (not recorded which). CDR3 region: CSARAGPDTQYF. The nucleotide sequence is given as TGCAGTGCTAGAGCAGGGCCAGATACGCAGTATTTT.